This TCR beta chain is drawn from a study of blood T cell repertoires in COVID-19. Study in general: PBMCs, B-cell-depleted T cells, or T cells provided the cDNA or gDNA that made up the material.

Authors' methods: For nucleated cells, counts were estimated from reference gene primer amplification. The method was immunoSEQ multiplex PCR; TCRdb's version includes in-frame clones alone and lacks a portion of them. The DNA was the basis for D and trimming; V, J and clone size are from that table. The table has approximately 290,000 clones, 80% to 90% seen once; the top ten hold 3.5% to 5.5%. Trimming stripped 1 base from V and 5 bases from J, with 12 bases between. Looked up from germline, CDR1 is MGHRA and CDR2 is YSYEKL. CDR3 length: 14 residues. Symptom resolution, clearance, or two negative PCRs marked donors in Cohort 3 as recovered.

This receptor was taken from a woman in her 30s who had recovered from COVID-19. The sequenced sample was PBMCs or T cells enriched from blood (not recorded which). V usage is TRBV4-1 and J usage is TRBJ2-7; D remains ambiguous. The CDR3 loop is CASSQAPGPDEQYF. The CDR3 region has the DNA TGCGCCAGCAGCCAAGCCCCGGGTCCCGACGAGCAGTACTTC.